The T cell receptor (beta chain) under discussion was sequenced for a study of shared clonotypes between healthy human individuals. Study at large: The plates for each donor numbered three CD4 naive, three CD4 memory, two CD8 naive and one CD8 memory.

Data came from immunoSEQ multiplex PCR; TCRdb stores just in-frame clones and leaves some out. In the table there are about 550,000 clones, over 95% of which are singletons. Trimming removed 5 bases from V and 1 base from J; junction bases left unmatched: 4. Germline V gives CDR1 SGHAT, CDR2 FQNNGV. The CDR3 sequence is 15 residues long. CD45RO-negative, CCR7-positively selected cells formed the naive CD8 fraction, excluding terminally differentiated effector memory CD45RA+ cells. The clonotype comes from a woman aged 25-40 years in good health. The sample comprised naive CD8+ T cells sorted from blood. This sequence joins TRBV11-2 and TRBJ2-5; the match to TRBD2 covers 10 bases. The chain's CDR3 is CASSLSGRFQETQYF. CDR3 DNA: TGTGCCAGCAGCCTTAGCGGGAGGTTCCAAGAGACCCAGTACTTC.